These 13 T cell receptor beta chains originate from one sample sequenced in a study of radiotherapy plus CTLA-4 blockade in lung cancer. The assay was immunoSEQ multiplex PCR, and TCRdb's table has in-frame clones only and misses some. The sample includes about 28,000 clones, about four fifths of them seen just once. Sample: peripheral blood, taken from a patient treated with radiotherapy plus ipilimumab. These receptors all come from a human donor with non-small cell lung cancer that progressed on radiotherapy plus ipilimumab.

The V call is TRBV4-3, the J call TRBJ2-7, with D possibly matching TRBD2 (5 bases). This CDR3 contains 16 residues. Germline CDR1 is LGHNA and CDR2 is YSLEER. Trimming shortened V by 1 base and J by 2 bases, and 15 bases separated the two germline ends. The CDR3 DNA follows: TGCGCCAGCAGCCAAGTTCTGACGGCGGGTACCTACGAGCAGTACTTC. This sequence encodes CASSQVLTAGTYEQYF.

The rearrangement links TRBV7-3 to TRBJ2-3; 8 nucleotides align to TRBD2. The germline V gene has CDR1 SGHTA and CDR2 FQGTGA. This CDR3 spans 16 amino acids. V trimming: 2 bases; J trimming: 4 bases; junction bases outside the gene matches: 8. The CDR3 region has the DNA TGTGCCAGCAGCTTAGGACGGGGACTAGACGCAGATACGCAGTATTTT. This sequence encodes CASSLGRGLDADTQYF.

The V gene is TRBV5-1, the J gene TRBJ2-1; possibly TRBD1 for D (5 bases). CDR3 length equals 15 residues. Trimming took 0 bases from V and 2 from J, leaving 9 bases between them. Germline V gene data show CDR1 as SGHRS and CDR2 as YFSETQ. The CDR3 DNA reads as TGCGCCAGCAGCTTGGAAGGGGAACCCTACAATGAGCAGTTCTTC. It codes for CASSLEGEPYNEQFF. Variable domain in full (rest from reference TRBV5-1 and TRBJ2-1): KAGVTQTPRYLIKTRGQQVTLSCSPISGHRSVSWYQQTPGQGLQFLFEYFSETQRNKGNFPGRFSGRQFSNSRSEMNVSTLELGDSALYLCASSLEGEPYNEQFFGPGTRLTVL.

The rearrangement joins TRBV19 to TRBJ1-1; TRBD1 aligns across 8 bases. Germline CDR1 and CDR2: LNHDA and SQIVND (reference sequence). Trimming took 6 bases from V and 4 from J; bases not matched to a gene: 7. The CDR3 sequence is 14 residues long. The CDR3 nucleotides are TGTGCCAGTAGCATCCAGGGGGCTACCACTGAAGCTTTCTTT. Encoded protein: CASSIQGATTEAFF.

This clone has a single count. The chain is built from TRBV4-2 and TRBJ2-5, with 11 bases that match TRBD2. This CDR3 contains 16 residues. V lost 0 bases to trimming and J lost 5 bases; unmatched junction nucleotides: 5. CDR1 and CDR2 from the germline V gene are LGHNA and YNFKEQ. In DNA form, the CDR3 reads TGTGCCAGCAGCCAAGATCCTCCTAGCGGGGGGGAGACCCAGTACTTC. Its protein is CASSQDPPSGGETQYF.

The chain employs TRBV7-9 and TRBJ1-4; 8 bases are shared with TRBD1. CDR3 length equals 16 residues. The V and J ends lost 3 bases and 4 bases, in that order; junction bases with no gene match: 7. Germline CDR1 reads SEHNR; CDR2 reads FQNEAQ (reference sequence). Written as DNA, the CDR3 is TGTGCCAGCAGCTTTGGCACAGGGGGTCGTAATGAAAAACTGTTTTTT. Protein sequence: CASSFGTGGRNEKLFF.

The V and J genes are TRBV27 and TRBJ1-2, with 9 bases identical to TRBD1. The CDR3 loop spans 18 amino acids. Germline V gene lookup returns CDR1 MNHEY and CDR2 SMNVEV (reference sequence). V dropped 6 bases and J dropped 0; count of bases not matched to a gene: 14. CDR3 nucleotides: TGTGCCAGCAGACCCTACATCGGGACAGGGTCCTCTAACTATGGCTACACCTTC. This gives the protein CASRPYIGTGSSNYGYTF.

J is TRBJ1-1 and V is TRBV7-2; 7 bases match TRBD1. J gave up 4 bases and V 2 bases, and 7 bases lay outside the gene matches. The CDR3 has 15 amino acids. Germline V gene sequence: CDR1 SGHTA, CDR2 FQGNSA. CDR3 in DNA: TGTGCCAGCAGCTTATATCAGGCAGGGGGCACTGAAGCTTTCTTT. Translation: CASSLYQAGGTEAFF.

This clone was detected once. The chain recombines TRBV28 with TRBJ1-1; D call uncertain. V lost 5 bases, J lost 10 bases, and 14 bases lay in between. This CDR3 is built from 12 residues. From germline, CDR1 is MDHEN and CDR2 SYDVKM. CDR3 loop: CASSLAANGAFF. As DNA, the CDR3 is TGTGCCAGCAGTCTCGCCGCAAATGGAGCTTTCTTT.

The J gene is TRBJ2-1, the V gene TRBV27; 9 positions match TRBD2. Looked up from germline, CDR1 is MNHEY and CDR2 is SMNVEV (reference sequence). CDR3 length: 15 amino acids. V lost 6 bases and J lost 4; bases outside the gene matches: 7. CDR3 nucleotides: TGTGCCAGCAGCTTAGCGGGAGCCCTTTACAATGAGCAGTTCTTC. This sequence encodes CASSLAGALYNEQFF.

This chain joins TRBV29-1 and TRBJ1-4, with D possibly TRBD1 on 6 matching bases. Between the trimmed V and J ends, which lost 4 bases and 4 bases, there was a span of 16 bases. This CDR3 has 15 amino acids. CDR1 and CDR2 (germline): SQVTM, ANQGSEA. The CDR3 loop is CSVVGSGASNEKLFF. The CDR3 coding sequence is TGCAGCGTTGTCGGTTCAGGGGCCAGTAATGAAAAACTGTTTTTT.

The CDR3 DNA is TGTGCCAGCAGCCAAGATCGGAATAGCGGGGAGACCCAGTACTTC. It yields the protein CASSQDRNSGETQYF. V and J are TRBV4-2 and TRBJ2-5, with TRBD2 matching over 7 bases. Germline CDR1 reads LGHNA; CDR2 reads YNFKEQ. The CDR3 length is 15 residues. J was trimmed by 5 bases and V by 0 bases; bases with no gene match: 6.

The chain joins TRBV11-2 to TRBJ2-7; 7 nucleotides match TRBD1. This CDR3 has 14 amino acids. Trimming removed 4 bases from V and 3 bases from J; junction bases left unmatched: 6. The V gene's germline CDR1 is SGHAT and CDR2 FQNNGV. The CDR3 loop is CASSYPGTDYEQYF. The CDR3 nucleotides are TGTGCCAGCAGCTATCCCGGGACAGACTACGAGCAGTACTTC.